This T cell receptor (beta chain) originates from a study of CXCR3-negative and CXCR3-positive naive CD8 T cells. Turning to this clonotype: Antigen unknown.

The CDR3 extends over 18 amino acids. Via 5' RACE with UMI labels, TRB cDNA libraries were prepared. TCRdb reanalyzed the 5' RACE reads and collapses them to one entry per CDR3 protein, without DNA. This repertoire includes about 150,000 distinct CDR3 sequences. General study findings and limits: CXCR3-expressing naive cells carried TRB CDR3s more hydrophobic than those of CXCR3-negative naive cells.

Input material: naive CXCR3+ CD8+ T cells from blood. Documented subset: CD45RO-CCR7+CD27+CD95- naive CD8+ T cells expressing CXCR3 (TNR3+). The J gene is TRBJ2-2, the V gene TRBV23-1; TCRdb's D call of TRBD1 is untestable without DNA. TRBV23-1 is annotated as an ORF whose role is uncertain. The sequence came from a human donor in good health. Some clones in this sample may be carry-over from other donors' samples. The CDR3 reads CASSQWGPVPSNTGELFF.